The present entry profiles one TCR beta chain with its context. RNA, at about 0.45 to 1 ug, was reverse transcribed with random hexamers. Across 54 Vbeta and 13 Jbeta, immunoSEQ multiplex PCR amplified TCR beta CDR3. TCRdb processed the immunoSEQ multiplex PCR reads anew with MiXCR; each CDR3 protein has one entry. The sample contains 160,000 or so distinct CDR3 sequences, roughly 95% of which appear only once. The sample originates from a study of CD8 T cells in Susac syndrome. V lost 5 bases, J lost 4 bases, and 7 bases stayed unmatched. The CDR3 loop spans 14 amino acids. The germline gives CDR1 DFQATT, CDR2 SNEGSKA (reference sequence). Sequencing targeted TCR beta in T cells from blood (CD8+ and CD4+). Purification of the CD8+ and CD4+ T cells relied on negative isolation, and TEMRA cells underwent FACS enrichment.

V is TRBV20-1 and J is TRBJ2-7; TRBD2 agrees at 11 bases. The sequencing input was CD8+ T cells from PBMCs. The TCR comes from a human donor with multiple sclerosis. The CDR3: CSAVHLAGGYEQYF. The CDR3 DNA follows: TGCAGTGCTGTCCACCTAGCGGGAGGATACGAGCAGTACTTC.